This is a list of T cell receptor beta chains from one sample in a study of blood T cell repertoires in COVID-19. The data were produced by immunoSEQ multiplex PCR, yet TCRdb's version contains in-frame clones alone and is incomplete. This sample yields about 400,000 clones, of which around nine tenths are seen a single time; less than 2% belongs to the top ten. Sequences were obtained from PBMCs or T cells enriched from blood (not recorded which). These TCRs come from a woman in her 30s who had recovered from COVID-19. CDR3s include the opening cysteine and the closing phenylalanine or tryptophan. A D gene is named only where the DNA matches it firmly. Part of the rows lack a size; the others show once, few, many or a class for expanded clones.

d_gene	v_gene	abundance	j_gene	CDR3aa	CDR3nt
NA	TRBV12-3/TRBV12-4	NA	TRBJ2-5	CASSFGHRETQYF	TGTGCCAGCAGTTTTGGACATCGGGAGACCCAGTACTTC
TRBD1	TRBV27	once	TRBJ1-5	CASRPSRGRGKQPQHF	TGTGCCAGCAGACCTAGCCGGGGCAGGGGGAAGCAGCCCCAGCATTTT
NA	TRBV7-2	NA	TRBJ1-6	CASSSTPGPQGMGF	TGTGCCAGCAGCTCCACTCCCGGCCCCCAGGGGATGGGCTTT
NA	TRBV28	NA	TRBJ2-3	CASSWGGTDTQYF	TGTGCCAGCAGCTGGGGAGGCACAGATACGCAGTATTTT
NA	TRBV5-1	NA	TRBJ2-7	CASSLSWAGLNYEQYF	TGCGCCAGCAGCTTGTCATGGGCAGGACTGAATTACGAGCAGTACTTC
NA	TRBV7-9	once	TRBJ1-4	CASIKGRGREKLFF	TGTGCCAGCATTAAGGGGCGGGGACGAGAAAAACTGTTTTTT
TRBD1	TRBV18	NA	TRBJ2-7	CASSLRDRAHEQYF	TGTGCCAGCTCACTGAGGGACAGGGCACACGAGCAGTACTTC
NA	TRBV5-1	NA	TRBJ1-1	CASSRGGHTEAFF	TGCGCCAGCAGCAGAGGGGGTCACACTGAAGCTTTCTTT
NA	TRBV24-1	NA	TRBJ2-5	CATSDLFRETQYF	TGTGCCACCAGTGATTTGTTTCGAGAGACCCAGTACTTC
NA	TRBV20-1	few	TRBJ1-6	CSALSGPLHF	TGCAGTGCCCTAAGTGGACCCCTCCACTTT
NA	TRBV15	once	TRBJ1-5	CATSRVGPGQPQHF	TGTGCCACCAGCAGAGTCGGGCCGGGGCAGCCCCAGCATTTT
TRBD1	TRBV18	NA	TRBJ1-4	CASSEGQGNEKLFF	TGTGCCAGCTCAGAGGGACAGGGGAATGAAAAACTGTTTTTT
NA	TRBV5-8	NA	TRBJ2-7	CASSSPGLHYEQYF	TGTGCCAGCAGCTCCCCGGGACTTCACTACGAGCAGTACTTC
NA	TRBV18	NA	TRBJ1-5	CASSPGSNQPQHF	TGTGCCAGCTCACCCGGTAGCAATCAGCCCCAGCATTTT
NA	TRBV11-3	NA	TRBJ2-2	CASSRTGLVGELFF	TGTGCCAGCAGCCGTACAGGGTTGGTCGGGGAGCTGTTTTTT
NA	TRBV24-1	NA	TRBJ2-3	CATGGGSTDTQYF	TGTGCCACCGGTGGCGGTAGCACAGATACGCAGTATTTT
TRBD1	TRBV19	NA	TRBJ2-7	CASSTPTGSEQYF	TGTGCCAGTAGTACCCCGACAGGGTCGGAGCAGTACTTC
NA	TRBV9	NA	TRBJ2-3	CASSVGAYPDTQYF	TGTGCCAGCAGCGTAGGGGCGTATCCAGATACGCAGTATTTT
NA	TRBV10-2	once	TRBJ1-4	CASRKDRATTNEKLFF	TGCGCCAGCAGGAAGGACAGAGCAACAACTAATGAAAAACTGTTTTTT
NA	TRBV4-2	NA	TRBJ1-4	CASSQDILPTNEKLFF	TGTGCCAGCAGCCAAGATATCCTTCCAACTAATGAAAAACTGTTTTTT
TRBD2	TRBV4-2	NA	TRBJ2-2	CASSPRGLAGGANTGELFF	TGTGCCAGCAGCCCGAGAGGGCTAGCGGGGGGAGCGAACACCGGGGAGCTGTTTTTT
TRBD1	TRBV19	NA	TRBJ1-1	CASSRRGPRSIDTEAFF	TGTGCCAGTAGTCGCAGGGGGCCCCGGAGTATAGACACTGAAGCTTTCTTT
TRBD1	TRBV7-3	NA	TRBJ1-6	CASSTGQSNSPLHF	TGTGCCAGCAGCACGGGACAGTCCAATTCACCCCTCCACTTT
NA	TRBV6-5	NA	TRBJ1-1	CASSYLLNTEAFF	TGTGCCAGCAGTTACTTATTGAACACTGAAGCTTTCTTT
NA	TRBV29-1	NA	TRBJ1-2	CSVTTGLNYGYTF	TGCAGCGTCACGACAGGCTTGAACTATGGCTACACCTTC
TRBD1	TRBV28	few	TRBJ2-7	CASSLVQGAHYEQYF	TGTGCCAGCAGTTTAGTTCAGGGGGCTCACTACGAGCAGTACTTC
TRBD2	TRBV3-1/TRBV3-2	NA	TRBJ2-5	CASSFSGRVEEAQYF	TGTGCCAGCAGCTTTAGCGGGAGGGTTGAAGAGGCCCAGTACTTC
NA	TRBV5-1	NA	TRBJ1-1	CASSFVSGDTEAFF	TGCGCCAGCAGCTTTGTCTCGGGGGACACTGAAGCTTTCTTT
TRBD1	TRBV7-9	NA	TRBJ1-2	CASSTGQGLNYGYTF	TGTGCCAGCAGCACAGGACAGGGCCTTAACTATGGCTACACCTTC
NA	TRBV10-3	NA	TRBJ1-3	CAISRPGSLGNTIYF	TGTGCCATCAGCCGCCCAGGCAGTCTCGGAAACACCATATATTTT
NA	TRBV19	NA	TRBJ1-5	CASSIQQGGGQPQHF	TGTGCCAGTAGTATCCAACAAGGGGGTGGGCAGCCCCAGCATTTT
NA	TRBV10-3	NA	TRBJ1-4	CAISESFGQKEKLFF	TGTGCCATCAGTGAAAGTTTTGGCCAGAAGGAAAAACTGTTTTTT
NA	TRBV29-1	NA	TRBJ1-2	CSVSPGYGYTF	TGCAGCGTTTCCCCAGGGTATGGCTACACCTTC
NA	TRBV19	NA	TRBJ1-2	CVNKREVYGYTF	TGTGTGAATAAAAGGGAGGTCTATGGCTACACCTTC
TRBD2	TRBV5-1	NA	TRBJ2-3	CASSGGRRTDTQYF	TGCGCCAGCAGCGGCGGGAGACGCACAGATACGCAGTATTTT
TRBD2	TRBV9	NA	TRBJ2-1	CASSVEASGGAANEQFF	TGTGCCAGCAGCGTAGAGGCTAGCGGGGGGGCCGCGAATGAGCAGTTCTTC
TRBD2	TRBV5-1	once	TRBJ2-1	CASSLVGLAGEEQFF	TGCGCCAGCAGCTTGGTAGGACTAGCGGGAGAGGAGCAGTTCTTC
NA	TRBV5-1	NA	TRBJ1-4	CASSLGYSILRGRKLFF	TGCGCCAGCAGCTTGGGATATAGCATACTCAGGGGTCGGAAACTGTTTTTT